This entry lists 17 T cell receptor beta chains sequenced from one sample in a study of T cells in Graves' hyperthyroidism and ophthalmopathy. Regions amplified from RNA transcripts were the TCR beta CDR3 regions. In the first-round RT-PCR of the TCR CDR3, the HTBI primer set was used. TCRdb re-called the multiplex PCR reads with MiXCR, one entry per CDR3 protein. The table records around 400,000 distinct CDR3 sequences, just under 25% of them present only once. The sample was blood. The receptors come from a middle-aged man with Graves' hyperthyroidism.

In its sample, this clonotype was seen a few times. The V call is TRBV27, the J call TRBJ2-1; a possible D gene is TRBD2 (5 bases). Germline V gives CDR1 MNHEY, CDR2 SMNVEV (reference sequence). The V end lost 3 bases, the J end lost 0 bases, and 6 bases lay between the germline ends. The CDR3 has 14 amino acids. CDR3 region: CASSFSVSYNEQFF. CDR3 in DNA: TGTGCCAGCAGTTTTAGCGTCTCCTACAATGAGCAGTTCTTC.

A few counts support this clonotype. V is TRBV27 and J is TRBJ1-2; TRBD1 aligns across 10 bases. The CDR3 extends over 14 amino acids. Per the germline V gene, CDR1 is MNHEY and CDR2 is SMNVEV (reference sequence). V lost 6 bases and J lost 5; bases outside the gene matches: 6. CDR3 in DNA: TGTGCCAGCAGCCGTGGGACAGGGGCTTATGGCTACACCTTC. Translated: CASSRGTGAYGYTF.

This clonotype was seen many times. The chain employs TRBV3-1 and TRBJ2-5; 7 nucleotides line up with TRBD2. V shed 7 bases, J shed 0 bases, and the junction held 8 bases outside the gene matches. Germline V lookup: CDR1 LGHDT, CDR2 YNNKEL (reference sequence). The CDR3 covers 15 residues. CDR3 in DNA: TGTGCCAGCACGCTGACCGGGGGGTACCAAGAGACCCAGTACTTC. Its protein is CASTLTGGYQETQYF.

This clonotype was counted only a few times. V is TRBV20-1 and J is TRBJ2-1; D call uncertain. Germline V gene data show CDR1 as DFQATT and CDR2 as SNEGSKA (reference sequence). V was shortened by 2 bases and J by 8 bases, with 7 bases between the two germline ends. This CDR3 is 11 amino acids long. As DNA, the CDR3 is TGCAGTGCTAGACCGGGCGATGAGCAGTTCTTC. This translates into CSARPGDEQFF.

CDR3 loop: CASSQDMGQVTIYF. In DNA, the CDR3 is TGCGCCAGCAGCCAAGACATGGGCCAGGTGACCATATATTTT. The chain uses TRBV4-1 and TRBJ1-3, with D unclear. Trimming removed 0 bases at V and 10 bases at J, with 13 bases between. Germline V gene lookup returns CDR1 MGHRA and CDR2 YSYEKL. The length of the CDR3 is 14 residues.

V and J are TRBV2 and TRBJ1-5; 7 bases agree with TRBD1. CDR3 size: 14 residues. The junction had 7 bases not matched to a gene; V was cut back by 6 bases and J by 5 bases. Germline lookup yields CDR1 SNHLY and CDR2 FYNNEI. CDR3 bases: TGTGCCAGCAGAGAGGGAGGGGGCGATCAGCCCCAGCATTTT. It translates to CASREGGGDQPQHF. Supplemented by reference TRBV2 and TRBJ1-5, the full variable domain reads EPEVTQTPSHQVTQMGQEVILRCVPISNHLYFYWYRQILGQKVEFLVSFYNNEISEKSEIFDDQFSVERPDGSNFTLKIRSTKLEDSAMYFCASREGGGDQPQHFGDGTRLSIL.

The rearrangement joins TRBV29-1 to TRBJ2-5; D remains unclear. The length of the CDR3 is 18 residues. The germline V gene encodes CDR1 SQVTM and CDR2 ANQGSEA. V lost 0 bases, J lost 4 bases, and 24 bases lay in between. CDR3 protein: CSVEDRFGSAVRVETQYF. CDR3 DNA: TGCAGCGTTGAAGATCGATTCGGGTCGGCGGTTAGGGTAGAGACCCAGTACTTC.

This clonotype was seen repeatedly, ten times or more. The genes are TRBV12-3 or TRBV12-4 and TRBJ2-7; D gene ambiguous. The V and J ends lost 4 bases and 0 bases respectively, with 7 bases between them. The CDR3 runs to 13 residues. The CDR3 DNA sequence: TGTGCCAGCAGTTCACGATACTCCTACGAGCAGTACTTC. Protein product: CASSSRYSYEQYF.

In this sample, this clonotype turned up many times. V and J are TRBV2 and TRBJ2-7; possibly TRBD2 for D (6 bases). The CDR3 has 13 residues. The V gene's germline CDR1 is SNHLY and CDR2 FYNNEI. V was clipped by 8 bases and J by 2 bases, with 13 bases between them. The CDR3, as DNA: TGTGCCAGCCGCGGGACGGAGACCTACGAGCAGTACTTC. As protein: CASRGTETYEQYF. The complete variable domain, with remaining parts taken from reference TRBV2 and TRBJ2-7, reads EPEVTQTPSHQVTQMGQEVILRCVPISNHLYFYWYRQILGQKVEFLVSFYNNEISEKSEIFDDQFSVERPDGSNFTLKIRSTKLEDSAMYFCASRGTETYEQYFGPGTRLTVT.

This clonotype was recorded a few times. The V gene is TRBV28, the J gene TRBJ2-1; 9 bases fit TRBD2. Germline assignment: CDR1 MDHEN and CDR2 SYDVKM. CDR3 size: 18 residues. Losses at the gene ends were 4 bases for V and 3 bases for J; bases not matched to a gene: 13. CDR3 sequence: CASSSPRFASGNYNEQFF. The CDR3, as DNA: TGTGCCAGCAGTTCGCCCAGGTTTGCTAGCGGGAACTACAATGAGCAGTTCTTC.

This clonotype was counted a few times. The J gene is TRBJ1-4, the V gene TRBV27, with D hard to call. Germline V lookup: CDR1 MNHEY, CDR2 SMNVEV (reference sequence). The CDR3 is 12 amino acids. V was shortened by 9 bases and J by 7 bases, with 12 bases between the two germline ends. CDR3 nucleotide sequence: TGTGCCAGTACGCCCCCAAGTGAAAAACTGTTTTTT. Amino acids: CASTPPSEKLFF.

The chain couples TRBV6-2 or TRBV6-3 to TRBJ1-5; TRBD1 matches at 8 bases. The ends lost 6 bases at V and 7 bases at J; junction bases unmatched: 11. Germline V gives CDR1 MNHEY, CDR2 SVGEGT. The CDR3 spans 15 residues. CDR3 nucleotides: TGTGCCAGCAGCGCGACAGGGGCCACAGGACAGCCCCAGCATTTT. Its protein is CASSATGATGQPQHF.

This clonotype was detected many times. The gene calls are TRBV10-3 and TRBJ2-1; perhaps TRBD2 as D (5 bases). The CDR3 runs to 14 residues. Looked up from germline, CDR1 is ENHRY and CDR2 is SYGVKD. Trimming stripped 4 bases from V and 5 bases from J, with 12 bases between. DNA of the CDR3: TGTGCCATCAGTGGAAGGGAGAATAACAATGAGCAGTTCTTC. Amino acid sequence: CAISGRENNNEQFF.

This clonotype was picked up a small number of times. This chain links TRBV3-1 with TRBJ1-2, with D unclear. This CDR3 has 16 residues. Germline CDR1 LGHDT, CDR2 YNNKEL (reference sequence). Trimming shortened V by 0 bases and J by 0 bases, and 11 bases separated the two germline ends. CDR3 sequence (DNA): TGTGCCAGCAGCCAAGATCTCCGGGTACCTAACTATGGCTACACCTTC. Translating it yields CASSQDLRVPNYGYTF.

To note about this clonotype: A junction boundary mismatches the germline segment, possibly from a read error. The chain is built from TRBV18 and TRBJ2-7, with D possibly TRBD1 on 5 matching bases. CDR1 and CDR2 (germline): KGHSH, LQKENI. This CDR3 has 12 residues. CDR3 residues: CASSSDSYERYF. For the CDR3, the DNA is TGTGCCAGCTCATCTGACAGTTACGAGCGGTACTTC.

This rearrangement joins TRBV5-4 to TRBJ1-2; no clear D gene. V was cut by 1 base and J by 3 bases, with 13 bases left in between. This CDR3 is built from 15 residues. Germline V gene lookup returns CDR1 SGHNT and CDR2 YYREEE (reference sequence). The CDR3 bases are TGTGCCAGCAGCTTGAAACCGGGATGGGACTATGGCTACACCTTC. Protein product: CASSLKPGWDYGYTF.

V and J are TRBV7-9 and TRBJ1-4; TRBD1 matches at 8 bases. Trimming at V came to 5 bases and at J to 8 bases, leaving 10 bases not matched to a gene. Germline V lookup: CDR1 SEHNR, CDR2 FQNEAQ (reference sequence). The CDR3 totals 15 residues. The CDR3 protein is CASSPSTGVGEKLFF. Here the CDR3 DNA reads TGTGCCAGCAGCCCGTCGACAGGGGTGGGGGAAAAACTGTTTTTT.